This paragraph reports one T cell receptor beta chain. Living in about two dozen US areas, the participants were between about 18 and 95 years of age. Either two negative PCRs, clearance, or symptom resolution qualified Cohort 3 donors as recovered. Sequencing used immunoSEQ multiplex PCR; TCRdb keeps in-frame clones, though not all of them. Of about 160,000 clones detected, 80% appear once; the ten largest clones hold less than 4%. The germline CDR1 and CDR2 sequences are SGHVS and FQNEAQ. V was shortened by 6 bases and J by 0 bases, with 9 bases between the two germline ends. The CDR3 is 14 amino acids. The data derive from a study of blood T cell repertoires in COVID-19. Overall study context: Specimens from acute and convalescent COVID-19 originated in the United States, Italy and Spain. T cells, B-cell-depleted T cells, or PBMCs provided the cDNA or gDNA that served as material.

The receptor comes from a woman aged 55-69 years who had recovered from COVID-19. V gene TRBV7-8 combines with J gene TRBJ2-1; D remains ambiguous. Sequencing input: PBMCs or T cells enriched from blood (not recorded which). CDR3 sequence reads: CASRAVGSYNEQFF. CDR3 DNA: TGTGCCAGCAGGGCGGTGGGCTCCTACAATGAGCAGTTCTTC.